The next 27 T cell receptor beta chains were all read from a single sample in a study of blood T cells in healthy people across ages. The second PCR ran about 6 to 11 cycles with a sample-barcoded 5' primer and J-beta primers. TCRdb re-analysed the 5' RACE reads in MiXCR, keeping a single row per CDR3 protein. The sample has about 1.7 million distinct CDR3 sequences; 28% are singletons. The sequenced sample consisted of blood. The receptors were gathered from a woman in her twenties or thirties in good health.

As DNA, the CDR3 is TGTGCCAGCAGCTTAGAACAGCAGAACACCGGGGAGCTGTTTTTT. It translates to CASSLEQQNTGELFF. The V gene is TRBV13, the J gene TRBJ2-2; no clear D gene. Trimming took off 1 base at V and 1 base at J, with 7 bases between the two ends. CDR1 and CDR2 from the germline V gene are PRHDT and FYEKMQ (reference sequence). CDR3 length: 15 residues.

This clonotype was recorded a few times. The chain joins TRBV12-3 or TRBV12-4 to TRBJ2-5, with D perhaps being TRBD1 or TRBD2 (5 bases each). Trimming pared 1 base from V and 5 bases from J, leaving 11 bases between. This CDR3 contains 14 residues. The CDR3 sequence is CASSLGDLLETQYF. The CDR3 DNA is TGTGCCAGCAGTTTAGGGGACCTTCTGGAGACCCAGTACTTC.

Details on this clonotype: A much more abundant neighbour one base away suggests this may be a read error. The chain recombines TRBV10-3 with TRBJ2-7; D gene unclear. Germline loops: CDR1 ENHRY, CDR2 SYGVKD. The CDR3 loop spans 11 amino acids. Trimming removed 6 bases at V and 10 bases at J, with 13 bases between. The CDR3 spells CAIRDTGAQYF. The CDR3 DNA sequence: TGTGCCATCAGGGATACCGGAGCCCAGTACTTC.

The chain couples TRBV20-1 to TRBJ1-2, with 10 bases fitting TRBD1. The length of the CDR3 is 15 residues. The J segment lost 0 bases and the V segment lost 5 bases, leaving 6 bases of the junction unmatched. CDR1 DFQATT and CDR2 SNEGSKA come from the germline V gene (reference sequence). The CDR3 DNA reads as TGCAGTGCTTACGGGACAGGGGATCCTAACTATGGCTACACCTTC. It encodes CSAYGTGDPNYGYTF.

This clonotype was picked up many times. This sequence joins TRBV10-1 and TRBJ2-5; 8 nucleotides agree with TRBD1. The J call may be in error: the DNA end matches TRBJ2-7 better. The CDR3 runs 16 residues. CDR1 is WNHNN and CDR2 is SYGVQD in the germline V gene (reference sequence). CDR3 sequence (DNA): TGCGCCAGCAGTGAGTCTGGGGGCAGGGGGCGCAACGAGCAGTACTTC. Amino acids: CASSESGGRGRNEQYF.

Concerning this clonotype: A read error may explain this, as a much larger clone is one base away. CDR3 DNA sequence: TGCGCCGGCAGCCTGGAGGGGACTAATGAAAAACTGTTTTTT. As protein: CAGSLEGTNEKLFF. The J gene is TRBJ1-4, the V gene TRBV4-1; the D gene is possibly TRBD1 (5 bases). Germline loops: CDR1 MGHRA, CDR2 YSYEKL. The CDR3 is 14 residues long.

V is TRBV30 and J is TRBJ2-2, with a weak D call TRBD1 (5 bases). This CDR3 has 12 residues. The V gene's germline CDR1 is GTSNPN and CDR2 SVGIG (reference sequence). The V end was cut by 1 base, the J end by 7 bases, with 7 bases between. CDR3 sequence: CAWSEGCGELFF. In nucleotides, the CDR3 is TGTGCCTGGAGTGAGGGGTGCGGGGAGCTGTTTTTT.

The CDR3 nucleotides are TGTGCCAGCGGGGGAACAGAAGATGAAAAACTGTTTTTT. It encodes CASGGTEDEKLFF. This chain uses TRBV2 with TRBJ1-4; weak D call: TRBD1 (5 bases). CDR3 length: 13 residues. Germline V gene data show CDR1 as SNHLY and CDR2 as FYNNEI. Trimming took 8 bases from V and 6 from J, leaving 13 bases between them.

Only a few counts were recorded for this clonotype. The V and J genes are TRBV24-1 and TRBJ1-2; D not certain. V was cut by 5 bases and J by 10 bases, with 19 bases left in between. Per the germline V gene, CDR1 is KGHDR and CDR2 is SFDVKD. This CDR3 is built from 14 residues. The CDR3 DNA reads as TGTGCCACCAGTGCCCCTTTTAAGGGTATGTACTACACCTTC. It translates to CATSAPFKGMYYTF.

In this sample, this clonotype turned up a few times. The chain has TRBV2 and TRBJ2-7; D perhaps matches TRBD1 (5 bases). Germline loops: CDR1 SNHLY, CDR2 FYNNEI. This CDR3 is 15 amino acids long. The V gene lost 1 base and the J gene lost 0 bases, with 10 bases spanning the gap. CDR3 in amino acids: CASSEDRSSSYEQYF. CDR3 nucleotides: TGTGCCAGCAGTGAAGACAGGTCAAGCTCCTACGAGCAGTACTTC.

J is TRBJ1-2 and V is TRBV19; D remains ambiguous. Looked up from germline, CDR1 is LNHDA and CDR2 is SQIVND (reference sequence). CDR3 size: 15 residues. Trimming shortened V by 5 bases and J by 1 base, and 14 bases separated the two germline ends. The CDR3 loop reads CASSPLAGVNYGYTF. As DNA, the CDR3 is TGTGCCAGTAGTCCCTTGGCGGGAGTTAACTATGGCTACACCTTC. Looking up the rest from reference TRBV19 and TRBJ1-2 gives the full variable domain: DGGITQSPKYLFRKEGQNVTLSCEQNLNHDAMYWYRQDPGQGLRLIYYSQIVNDFQKGDIAEGYSVSREKKESFPLTVTSAQKNPTAFYLCASSPLAGVNYGYTFGSGTRLTVV.

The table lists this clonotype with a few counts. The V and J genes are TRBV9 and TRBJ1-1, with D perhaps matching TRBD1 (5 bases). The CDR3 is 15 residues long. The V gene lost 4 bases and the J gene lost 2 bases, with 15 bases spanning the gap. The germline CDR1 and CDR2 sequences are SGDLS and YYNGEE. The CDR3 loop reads CASSPRGGSNTEAFF. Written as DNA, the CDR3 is TGTGCCAGCAGCCCCCGGGGCGGTTCAAACACTGAAGCTTTCTTT.

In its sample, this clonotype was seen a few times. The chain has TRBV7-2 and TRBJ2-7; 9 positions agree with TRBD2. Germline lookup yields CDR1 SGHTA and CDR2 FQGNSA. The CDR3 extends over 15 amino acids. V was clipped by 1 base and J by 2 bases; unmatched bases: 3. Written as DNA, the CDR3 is TGTGCCAGCAGCTTAGTTAGCGGGAGCCCCTACGAGCAGTACTTC. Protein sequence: CASSLVSGSPYEQYF.

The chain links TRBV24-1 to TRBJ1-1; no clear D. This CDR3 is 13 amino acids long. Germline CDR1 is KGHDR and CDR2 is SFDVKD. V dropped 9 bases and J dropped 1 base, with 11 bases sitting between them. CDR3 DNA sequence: TGTGCCACCGGGTCTAGCGGGAACACTGAAGCTTTCTTT. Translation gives CATGSSGNTEAFF.

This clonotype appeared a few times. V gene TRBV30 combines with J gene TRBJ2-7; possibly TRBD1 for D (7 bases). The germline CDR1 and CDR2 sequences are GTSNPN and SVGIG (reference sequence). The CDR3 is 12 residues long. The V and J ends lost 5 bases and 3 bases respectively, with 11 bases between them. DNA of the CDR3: TGTGCCTGGGCAGGGGGAGGCTACGAGCAGTACTTC. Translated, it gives CAWAGGGYEQYF.

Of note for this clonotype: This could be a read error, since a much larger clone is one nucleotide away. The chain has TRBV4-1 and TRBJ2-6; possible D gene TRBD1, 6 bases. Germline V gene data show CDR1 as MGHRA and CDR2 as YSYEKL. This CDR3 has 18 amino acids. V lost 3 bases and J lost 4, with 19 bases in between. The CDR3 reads CASSHTQGQSPGANVLTF. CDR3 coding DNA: TGCGCCAGCAGCCATACTCAGGGGCAGTCCCCCGGGGCCAACGTCCTGACTTTC.

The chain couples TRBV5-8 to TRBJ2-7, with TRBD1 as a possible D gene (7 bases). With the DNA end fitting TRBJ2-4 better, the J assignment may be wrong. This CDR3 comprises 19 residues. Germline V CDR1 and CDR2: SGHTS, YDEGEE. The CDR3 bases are TGTGCCAGCAGCCTTTGGACAGGATGGAGGGAACCTGGGAGCTACATTCAGTACTTC. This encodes CASSLWTGWREPGSYIQYF.

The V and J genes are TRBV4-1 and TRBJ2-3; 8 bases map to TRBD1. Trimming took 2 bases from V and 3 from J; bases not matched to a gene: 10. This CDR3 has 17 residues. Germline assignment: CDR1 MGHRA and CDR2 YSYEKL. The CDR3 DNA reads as TGCGCCAGCAGCCAAAACCCCGGACAGGGTGCGACAGATACGCAGTATTTT. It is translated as CASSQNPGQGATDTQYF.

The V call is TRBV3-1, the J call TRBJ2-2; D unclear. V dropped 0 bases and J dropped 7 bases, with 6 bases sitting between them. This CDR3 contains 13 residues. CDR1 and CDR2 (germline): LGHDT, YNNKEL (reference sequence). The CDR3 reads CASSQDQIGELFF. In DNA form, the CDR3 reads TGTGCCAGCAGCCAAGATCAGATCGGGGAGCTGTTTTTT.

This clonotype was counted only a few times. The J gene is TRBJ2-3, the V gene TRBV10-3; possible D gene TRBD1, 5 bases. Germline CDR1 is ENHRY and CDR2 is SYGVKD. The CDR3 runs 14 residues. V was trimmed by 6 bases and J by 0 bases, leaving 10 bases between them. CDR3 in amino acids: CAIRTDSSTDTQYF. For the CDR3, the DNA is TGTGCCATCAGGACAGATTCTAGCACAGATACGCAGTATTTT.

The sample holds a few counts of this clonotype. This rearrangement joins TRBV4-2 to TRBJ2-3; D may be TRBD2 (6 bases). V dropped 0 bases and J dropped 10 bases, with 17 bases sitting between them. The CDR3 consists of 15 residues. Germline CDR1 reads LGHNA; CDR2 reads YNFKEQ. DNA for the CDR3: TGTGCCAGCAGCCAAGAAGGAGGGAGCACAGGTTCGCAGTATTTT. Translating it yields CASSQEGGSTGSQYF.

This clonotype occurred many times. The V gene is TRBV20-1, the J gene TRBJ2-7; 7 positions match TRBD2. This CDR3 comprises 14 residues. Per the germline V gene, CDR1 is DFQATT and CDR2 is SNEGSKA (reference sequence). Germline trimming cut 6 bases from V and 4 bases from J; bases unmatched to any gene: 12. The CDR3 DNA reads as TGCAGTGCCTTCAGGTGGGGAGGGAGGTACGAGCAGTACTTC. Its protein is CSAFRWGGRYEQYF.

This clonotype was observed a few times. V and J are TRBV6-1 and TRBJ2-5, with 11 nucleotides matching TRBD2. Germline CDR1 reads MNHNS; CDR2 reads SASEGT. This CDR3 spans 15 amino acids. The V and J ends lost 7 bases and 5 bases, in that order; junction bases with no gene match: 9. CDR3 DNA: TGTGCCAGCACTGATAGCGGGGGGGGAGTCGAGACCCAGTACTTC. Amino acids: CASTDSGGGVETQYF.

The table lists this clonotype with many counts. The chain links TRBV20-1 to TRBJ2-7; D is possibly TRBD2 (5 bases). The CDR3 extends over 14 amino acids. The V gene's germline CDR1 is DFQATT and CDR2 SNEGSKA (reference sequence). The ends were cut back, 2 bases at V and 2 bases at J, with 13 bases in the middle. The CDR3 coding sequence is TGCAGTGCTAGATCCGAGCGGCCGCCCTACGAGCAGTACTTC. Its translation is CSARSERPPYEQYF.

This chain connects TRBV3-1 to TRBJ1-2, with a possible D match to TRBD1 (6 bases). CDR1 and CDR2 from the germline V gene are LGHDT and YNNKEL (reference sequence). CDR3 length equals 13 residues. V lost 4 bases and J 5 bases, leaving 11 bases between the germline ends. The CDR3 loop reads CASSPTQGYGYTF. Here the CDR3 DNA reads TGTGCCAGCAGCCCTACGCAGGGGTATGGCTACACCTTC.

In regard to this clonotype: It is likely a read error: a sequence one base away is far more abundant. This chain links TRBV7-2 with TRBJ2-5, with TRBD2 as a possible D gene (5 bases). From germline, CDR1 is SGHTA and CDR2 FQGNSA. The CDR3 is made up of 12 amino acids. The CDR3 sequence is CASSLLAETRYF. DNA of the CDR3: TGTGCCAGCAGCTTACTAGCCGAGACCCGGTACTTC.

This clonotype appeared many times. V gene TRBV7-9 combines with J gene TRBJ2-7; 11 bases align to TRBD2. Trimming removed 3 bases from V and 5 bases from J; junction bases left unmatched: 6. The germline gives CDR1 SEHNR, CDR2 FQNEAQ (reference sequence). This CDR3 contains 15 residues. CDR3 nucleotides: TGTGCCAGCAGCTTTCAACTAGCGGGAGTTAACGAGCAGTACTTC. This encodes CASSFQLAGVNEQYF.